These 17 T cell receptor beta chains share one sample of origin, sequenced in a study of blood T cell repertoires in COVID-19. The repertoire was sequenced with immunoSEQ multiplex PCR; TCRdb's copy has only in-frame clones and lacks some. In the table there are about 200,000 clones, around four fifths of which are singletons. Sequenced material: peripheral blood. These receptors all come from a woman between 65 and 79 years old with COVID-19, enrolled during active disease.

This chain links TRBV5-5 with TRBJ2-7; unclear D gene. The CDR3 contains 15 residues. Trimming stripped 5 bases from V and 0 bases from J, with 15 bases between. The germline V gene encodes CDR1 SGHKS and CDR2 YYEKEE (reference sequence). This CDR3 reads CASRLAATSSYEQYF. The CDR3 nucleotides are TGTGCCAGCAGGTTAGCAGCTACCAGCTCCTACGAGCAGTACTTC.

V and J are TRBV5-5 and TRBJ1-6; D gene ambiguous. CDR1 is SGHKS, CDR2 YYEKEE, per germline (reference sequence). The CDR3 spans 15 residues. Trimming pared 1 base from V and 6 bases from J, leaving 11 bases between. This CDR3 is CASSLTSQFNSPLHF. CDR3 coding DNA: TGTGCCAGCAGCTTGACGTCCCAGTTTAATTCACCCCTCCACTTT.

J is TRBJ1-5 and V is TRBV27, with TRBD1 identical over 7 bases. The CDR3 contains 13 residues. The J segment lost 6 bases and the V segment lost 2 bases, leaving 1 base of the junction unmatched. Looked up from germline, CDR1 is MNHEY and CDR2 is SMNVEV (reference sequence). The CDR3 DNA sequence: TGTGCCAGCAGTTTAGACAGGGTTCAGCCCCAGCATTTT. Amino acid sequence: CASSLDRVQPQHF.

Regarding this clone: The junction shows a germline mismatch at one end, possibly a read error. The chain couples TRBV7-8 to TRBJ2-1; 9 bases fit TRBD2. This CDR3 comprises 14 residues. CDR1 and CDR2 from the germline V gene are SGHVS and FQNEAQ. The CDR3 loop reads CASNLAGVSNEQFF. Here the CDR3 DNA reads TGTGCCAGCAACTTAGCGGGAGTCTCAAATGAGCAGTTCTTC. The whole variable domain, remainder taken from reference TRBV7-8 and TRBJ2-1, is GAGVSQSPRYKVAKRGQDVALRCDPISGHVSLFWYQQALGQGPEFLTYFQNEAQLDKSGLPSDRFFAERPEGSVSTLKIQRTQQEDSAVYLCASNLAGVSNEQFFGPGTRLTVL.

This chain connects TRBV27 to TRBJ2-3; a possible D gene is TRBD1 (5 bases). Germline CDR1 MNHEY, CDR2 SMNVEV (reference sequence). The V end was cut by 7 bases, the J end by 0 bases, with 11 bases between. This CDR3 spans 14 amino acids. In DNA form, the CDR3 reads TGTGCCAGCAAAAGGGGTCAAAGCACAGATACGCAGTATTTT. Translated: CASKRGQSTDTQYF.

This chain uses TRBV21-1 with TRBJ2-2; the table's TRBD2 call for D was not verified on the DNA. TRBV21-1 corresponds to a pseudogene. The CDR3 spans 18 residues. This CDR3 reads CASSNLATSGRNTGELFF. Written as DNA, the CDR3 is TGTGCCAGCAGCAATCTCGCCACTAGCGGGAGGAACACCGGGGAGCTGTTTTTT.

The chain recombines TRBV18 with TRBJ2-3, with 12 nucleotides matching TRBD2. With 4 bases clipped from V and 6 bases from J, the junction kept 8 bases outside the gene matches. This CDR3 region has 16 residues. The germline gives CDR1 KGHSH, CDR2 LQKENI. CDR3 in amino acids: CASSQSSGRAGDTQYF. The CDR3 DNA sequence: TGTGCCAGCTCACAATCTAGCGGGAGGGCCGGGGATACGCAGTATTTT. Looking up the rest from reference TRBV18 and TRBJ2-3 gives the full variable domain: NAGVMQNPRHLVRRRGQEARLRCSPMKGHSHVYWYRQLPEEGLKFMVYLQKENIIDESGMPKERFSAEFPKEGPSILRIQQVVRGDSAAYFCASSQSSGRAGDTQYFGPGTRLTVL.

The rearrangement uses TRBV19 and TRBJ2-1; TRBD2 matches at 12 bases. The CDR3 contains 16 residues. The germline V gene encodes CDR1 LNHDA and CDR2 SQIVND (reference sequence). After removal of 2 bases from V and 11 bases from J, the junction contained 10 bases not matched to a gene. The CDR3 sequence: CASSISGLAGIPKQFF. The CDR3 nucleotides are TGTGCCAGTAGTATAAGTGGACTAGCGGGGATACCAAAGCAGTTCTTC.

The CDR3 DNA reads TGTGCCAGCAGCTTAGAACAGGGGAGGAACACCGGGGAGCTGTTTTTT. It encodes CASSLEQGRNTGELFF. The chain joins TRBV13 to TRBJ2-2, with 7 bases identical to TRBD1. V was pared by 1 base and J by 1 base, with 3 bases of the junction left unmatched. Germline V gene data show CDR1 as PRHDT and CDR2 as FYEKMQ (reference sequence). The CDR3 has 16 amino acids.

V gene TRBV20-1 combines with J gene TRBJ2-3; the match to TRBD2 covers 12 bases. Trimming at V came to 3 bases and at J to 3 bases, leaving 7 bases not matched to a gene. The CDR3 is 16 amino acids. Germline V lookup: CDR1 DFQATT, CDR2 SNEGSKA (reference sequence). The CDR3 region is CSASTSGRWGTDTQYF. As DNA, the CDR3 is TGCAGTGCTAGTACTAGCGGGAGGTGGGGAACAGATACGCAGTATTTT.

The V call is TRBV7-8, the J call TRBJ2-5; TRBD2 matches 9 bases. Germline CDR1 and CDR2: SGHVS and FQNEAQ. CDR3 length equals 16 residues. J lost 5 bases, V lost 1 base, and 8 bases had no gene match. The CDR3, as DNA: TGTGCCAGCAGCTTAGTTGGCGGGAGGGCCAGGGAGACCCAGTACTTC. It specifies CASSLVGGRARETQYF.

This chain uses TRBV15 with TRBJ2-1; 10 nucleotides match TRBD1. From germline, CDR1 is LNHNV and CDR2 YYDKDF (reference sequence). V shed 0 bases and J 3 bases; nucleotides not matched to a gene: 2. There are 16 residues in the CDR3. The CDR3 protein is CATSRDRDRGYNEQFF. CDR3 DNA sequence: TGTGCCACCAGCAGAGACCGGGACAGGGGCTACAATGAGCAGTTCTTC.

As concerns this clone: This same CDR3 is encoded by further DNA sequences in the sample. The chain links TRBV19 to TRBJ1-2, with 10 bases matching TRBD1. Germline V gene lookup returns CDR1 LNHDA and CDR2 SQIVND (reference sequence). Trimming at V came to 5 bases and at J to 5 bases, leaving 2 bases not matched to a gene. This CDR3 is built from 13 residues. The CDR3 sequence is CASSGDRGYGYTF. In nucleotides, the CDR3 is TGTGCCAGTAGTGGGGACAGGGGATATGGCTACACCTTC.

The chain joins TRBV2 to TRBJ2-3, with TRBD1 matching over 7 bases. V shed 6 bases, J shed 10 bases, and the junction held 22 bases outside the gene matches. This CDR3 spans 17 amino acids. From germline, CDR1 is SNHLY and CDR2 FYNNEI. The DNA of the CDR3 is TGTGCCAGCAGCGCTTGGTCGACAGGGACCTTGCGCCCACCGCAGTATTTT. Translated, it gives CASSAWSTGTLRPPQYF.

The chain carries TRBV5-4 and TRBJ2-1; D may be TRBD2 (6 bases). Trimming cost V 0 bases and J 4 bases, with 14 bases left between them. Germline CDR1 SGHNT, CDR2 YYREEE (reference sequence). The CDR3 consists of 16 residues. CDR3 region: CASSLGNSGYYNEQFF. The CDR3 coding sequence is TGTGCCAGCAGCTTGGGTAATAGCGGTTATTACAATGAGCAGTTCTTC.

The CDR3 loop reads CASTPSGVDTEAFF. DNA of the CDR3: TGTGCCAGCACCCCTTCCGGGGTTGACACTGAAGCTTTCTTT. This chain uses TRBV3-1 (or the pseudogene TRBV3-2) with TRBJ1-1; the D is unclear. V lost 7 bases to trimming and J lost 3 bases, with 15 bases between them. The CDR3 is 14 amino acids. The germline CDR1 and CDR2 sequences are LGHDT and YNNKEL (reference sequence).

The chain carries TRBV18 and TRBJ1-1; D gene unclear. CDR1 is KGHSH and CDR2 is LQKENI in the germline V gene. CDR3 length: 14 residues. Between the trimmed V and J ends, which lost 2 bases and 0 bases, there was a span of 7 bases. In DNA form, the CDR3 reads TGTGCCAGCTCACCAACGGTAGTGAACACTGAAGCTTTCTTT. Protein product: CASSPTVVNTEAFF.